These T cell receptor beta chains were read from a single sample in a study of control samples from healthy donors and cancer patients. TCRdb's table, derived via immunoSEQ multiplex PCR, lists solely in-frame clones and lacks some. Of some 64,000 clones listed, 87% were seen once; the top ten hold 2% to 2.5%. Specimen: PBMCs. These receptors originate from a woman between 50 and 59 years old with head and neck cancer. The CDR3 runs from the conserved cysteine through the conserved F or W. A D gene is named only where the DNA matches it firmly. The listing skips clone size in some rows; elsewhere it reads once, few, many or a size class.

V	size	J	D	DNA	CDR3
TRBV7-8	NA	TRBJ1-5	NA	TGTGCCAGCAGCCGGGAGGAAAATCAGCCCCAGCATTTT	CASSREENQPQHF
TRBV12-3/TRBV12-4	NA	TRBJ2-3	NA	TGTGCCAGCAGTCACATCTACGGGCTGCAGTATTTT	CASSHIYGLQYF
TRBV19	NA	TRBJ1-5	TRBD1	TGTGCCAGTAGTCCCTCTCCCTCCACGACAGGGCCAAGCAATCAGCCCCAGCATTTT	CASSPSPSTTGPSNQPQHF
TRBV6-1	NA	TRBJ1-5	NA	TGTGCCAGCAGTGAAGCGGCCTACGATAGCAATCAGCCCCAGCATTTT	CASSEAAYDSNQPQHF
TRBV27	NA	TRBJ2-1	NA	TGTGCCAGCAGTTTATATCAAGGGACATCATCCTACAATGAGCAGTTCTTC	CASSLYQGTSSYNEQFF
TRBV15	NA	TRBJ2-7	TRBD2	TGTGCCACGAGGGCAGCGGGGGTCTACGAGCAGTACTTC	CATRAAGVYEQYF
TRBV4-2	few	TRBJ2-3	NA	TGTGCCAGCAGCCAAGAGTTTGCCAGCACAGATACGCAGTATTTT	CASSQEFASTDTQYF
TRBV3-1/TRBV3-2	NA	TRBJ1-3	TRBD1	TGTGCCAGCACCCACAGGGGGCTTGGAAACACCATATATTTT	CASTHRGLGNTIYF
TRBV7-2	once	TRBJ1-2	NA	TGTGCCAGCAGCTCAGGAGGGGCTCGGGGCTATGGCTACACCTTC	CASSSGGARGYGYTF
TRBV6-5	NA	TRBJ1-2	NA	TGTGCCAGCAGTTACGGCGGGACGGGATATGGCTACACCTTC	CASSYGGTGYGYTF
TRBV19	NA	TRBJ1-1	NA	TGTGCCAGTAGGTCCAGTATGAACACTGAAGCTTTCTTT	CASRSSMNTEAFF
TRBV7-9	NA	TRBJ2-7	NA	TGTGCCAGCAGCTCCACAGGGTCGGAGTACTTC	CASSSTGSEYF
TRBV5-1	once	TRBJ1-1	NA	TGCGCCAGCAGCTTGGGCAGGCATGAAGCTTTCTTT	CASSLGRHEAFF
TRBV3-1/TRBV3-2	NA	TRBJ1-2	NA	TGTGCCAGCAGCCAACTCTCTGAGGGTTGGGATGGCTACACCTTC	CASSQLSEGWDGYTF
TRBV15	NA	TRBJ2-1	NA	TGTGCCACCAGCAGAGATGTAGGGGCCAATGAGCAGTTCTTC	CATSRDVGANEQFF
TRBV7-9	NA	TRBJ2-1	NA	TGTGCCAGCAGCTTAGAGGGTGCTGGGGCTCATCTACCATCAAGTGAGCAGTTCTTC	CASSLEGAGAHLPSSEQFF
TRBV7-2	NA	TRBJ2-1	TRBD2	TGTGCCAGTAAACCGAGGACTAGCGTATACAATGAGCAGTTCTTC	CASKPRTSVYNEQFF
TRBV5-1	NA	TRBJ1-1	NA	TGCGCCAGCGAAATCAGCTCCGGGGGCCGGTCTGAAGCTTTCTTT	CASEISSGGRSEAFF
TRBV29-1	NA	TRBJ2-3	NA	TGCACCATAGGGGGGGCGCGCAATACGCAGTATTTT	CTIGGARNTQYF
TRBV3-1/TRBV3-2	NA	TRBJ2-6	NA	TGTGCCAGCAGCCAAGGCATGAGTTCTGGGGCCAACGTCCTGACTTTC	CASSQGMSSGANVLTF
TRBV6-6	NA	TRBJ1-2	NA	TGTGCCAGCACCCCCTTGCAAGGGAGTATCAGTGGCTACACCTTC	CASTPLQGSISGYTF
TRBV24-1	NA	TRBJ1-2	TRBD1	TGTGCCACCAGTGATCCGACAGGGGGCTATGGCTACACCTTC	CATSDPTGGYGYTF
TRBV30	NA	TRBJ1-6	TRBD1	TGTGCCTGGAGGCCCGACAGGGCGGGCTCCTATAATTCACCCCTCCACTTT	CAWRPDRAGSYNSPLHF
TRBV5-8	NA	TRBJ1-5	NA	TGTGCCAGCAGCTTGGCATCTGGGGGTGGAGGCAATCAGCCCCAGCATTTT	CASSLASGGGGNQPQHF
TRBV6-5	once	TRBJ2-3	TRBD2	TGTGCCAGCAGTCCCGGGACTAGCGGTTCAGATACGCAGTATTTT	CASSPGTSGSDTQYF
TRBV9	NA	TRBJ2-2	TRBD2	TGTGCCAGCAGCGTAGCTAGCGGGGGGCCGCTGAACACCGGGGAGCTGTTTTTT	CASSVASGGPLNTGELFF
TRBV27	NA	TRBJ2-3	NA	TGTGCCAGCGGGCCAAGGCGAGGGGTTTCCACAGATACGCAGTATTTT	CASGPRRGVSTDTQYF
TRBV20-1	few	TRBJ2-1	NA	TGCAGTGCTAGAGATCGTCTTGAGCAGTTCTTC	CSARDRLEQFF
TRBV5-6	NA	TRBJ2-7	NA	TGTGCCAGCAGCTTGAATACCGAGCAGTACTTC	CASSLNTEQYF
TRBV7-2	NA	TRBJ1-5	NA	TGTGCCAGCAGGGGACCGGACAGTAGATATCAGCCCCAGCATTTT	CASRGPDSRYQPQHF
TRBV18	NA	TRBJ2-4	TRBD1	TGTGCCAGCTCACCAATCACAGGGACAGGGCTAGCCAAAAACATTCAGTACTTC	CASSPITGTGLAKNIQYF
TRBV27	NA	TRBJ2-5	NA	TGTGCCAGCAGCCCAATAGGGGGGGGCGGGAAGACCCAGTACTTC	CASSPIGGGGKTQYF
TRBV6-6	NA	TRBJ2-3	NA	TGTGCCAGCAGTCCTTTAGCCGGGACAGATACGCAGTATTTT	CASSPLAGTDTQYF
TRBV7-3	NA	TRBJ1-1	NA	TGTGCCAGCAGCCCCATGAACAGGGCTAACACTGAAGCTTTCTTT	CASSPMNRANTEAFF
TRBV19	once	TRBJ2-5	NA	TGTGCCAGTAGTCCGGGGACACTTCAAGAGACCCAGTACTTC	CASSPGTLQETQYF
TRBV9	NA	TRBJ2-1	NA	TGTGCCAGCAGCGTAGAGGCAGAGAGCTCCTACAATGAGCAGTTCTTC	CASSVEAESSYNEQFF
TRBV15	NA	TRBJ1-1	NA	TGTGCCACCAGCAGAGATTTTCAGAGGAACACTGAAGCTTTCTTT	CATSRDFQRNTEAFF
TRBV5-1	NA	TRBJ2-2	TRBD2	TGCGCCAGCAGCCCGGGACTATCCCCTGGGGGCACCGGGGAGCTGTTTTTT	CASSPGLSPGGTGELFF
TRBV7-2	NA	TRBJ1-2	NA	TGTGCCAGCAGCTTAGGTCAGGGGACCTATGGCTACACCTTC	CASSLGQGTYGYTF